This T cell receptor beta chain was retrieved from a study of shared clonotypes between healthy human individuals (dated by TCRdb to about 2020). Turning to the overall study: The cohort comprised two women and three men aged 18 to 49 years. For each donor, CD4 naive and CD4 memory were each run on three plates, CD8 naive on two plates, and CD8 memory on one plate. To estimate repertoire size and how much clonotypes are shared between individuals, the study performed deep sequencing of blood TCR repertoires from about 5 healthy adults. Libraries were prepared and TCR repertoires were sequenced by different laboratories using diverse techniques, in order to increase sequencing depth and limit assay-specific biases. Leukapheresis yielded between about 0.85 and 9.5 billion PBMCs per donor.

General findings and caveats noted by the study authors: Because the study included a small number of donors, the genetic and exposure-history diversity represented was limited. Compared with non-shared clonotypes, clonotypes shared by all four sorted-subset donors had higher generation probabilities. Incomplete sequencing was indicated by rarefaction of sorted-subset datasets, despite the large sequencing depth. Pairwise subsampling indicated that sequencing depth was expected to affect the degree of clonotype sharing among donors. Naive subsets generally had larger estimated clonotype richness than memory subsets. Sampling was restricted to blood, and TCR repertoires in tissues likely differ from the TCR repertoires found in blood. About 4.5% of naive CD4, 3.5% of naive CD8, about 2.1% of memory CD4, and about 0.4% of memory CD8 clonotypes were shared across several donors.

The CDR3, cysteine through phenylalanine, is 16 amino acids long. This entry keeps only the CDR3 DNA: 48 bases, framed from base 1. As encoded in the germline V gene (reference sequence), CDR1 is MNHEY while CDR2 is SMNVEV. V is cut by 5 bases and J by 5 bases, and the space between the germline ends is 18 bases. TCR CDR3 regions were amplified from genomic DNA by multiplex PCR using the deep immunoSEQ assay. For each cell subset, the extracted genomic DNA was distributed evenly across all wells of several immunoSEQ 96-well plates, and each plate served as one replicate. Each replicate PCR for sorted subsets received about 200 ng genomic DNA, equal to 30,000 or so T cell genomes. Purified libraries were measured with a Qubit 3.0 fluorometer, size-checked on a Bioanalyzer 2100, and measured again with the KAPA Library Quantification kit. Every immunoSEQ 96-well plate was sequenced on a dedicated single-read 150-cycle Illumina NextSeq 550 flow cell. Per the authors' processing: The immunoSEQ output contained only junctional sequences without quality scores, so filtering could not match that applied to full-length reads. To assign V/J genes and CDR3, sequences were annotated using PyIR, a Python wrapper for IgBLAST v1.9, with IMGT germline references. Reads were removed for weak V/J assignments (E-value above 1e-6), missing CDR3, stop codons, out-of-frame junctions, or ambiguous translated residues. A V3J clonotype was defined by an identical inferred V gene, J gene, and CDR3 amino acid sequence. Percentage overlap between repertoires was computed as shared unique clonotypes divided by the size of the smaller repertoire. RTK rarefaction, the Chao1 estimator, and Recon v2.1 estimates of unobserved clonotypes were used to assess repertoire richness. Generation probabilities for all TCRbeta clonotypes obtained by the gDNA method from a handful of donors were computed using OLGA. Held by TCRdb, this immuneACCESS table contains in-frame sequences only and omits some clones. Under half of the omission traces to an unresolved V gene where checked; the cause of the rest is unknown. Clone size and V and J calls were adopted from that table, with D and trimming inferred from the DNA. The sample profile shows roughly 2.5 million clones; 90% to 95% of them were found once. About 0.13% of the sample is in the top ten clones.

The count of this clone is one. The specificity of this receptor is unknown. No base quality information exists; no much larger clone differs at one position. The donors were healthy, HIV-negative adults who had no recently reported acute infections or vaccinations. Only Caucasian adults living in Nashville, Tennessee, USA were represented among the donors. CD4+ T cells were enriched through magnetic negative selection, after which naive cells were positively selected on CD45RA and the remaining negative fraction served as the memory subset. After blood collection by leukapheresis, PBMCs were isolated using Ficoll-Histopaque density gradient centrifugation and then cryopreserved in the vapor phase of liquid nitrogen. Analytical flow cytometry was used to check the purity and quantity of every magnetically sorted T cell population. Each sorted fraction had its genomic DNA isolated and then quantified by UV absorbance on a Nanodrop 2000c.

This TCR was sampled from a man younger than 35 in good health. The sequence is built from TRBV27 and TRBJ1-4; no D gene can be assigned with confidence. Sequences were obtained from naive CD4+ T cells sorted from blood. Reading the label with the study, this specimen's cell subset or site is: CD45RA+ positively selected. The CDR3 corresponds to CASSPISLGSNEKLFF. The nucleotides read TGTGCCAGCAGTCCCATCTCCCTGGGGTCCAATGAAAAACTGTTTTTT. The reference TRBV27 and TRBJ1-4 proteins fill in what lies around the CDR3, so the full variable domain reads EAQVTQNPRYLITVTGKKLTVTCSQNMNHEYMSWYRQDPGLGLRQIYYSMNVEVTDKGDVPEGYKVSRKEKRNFPLILESPSPNQTSLYFCASSPISLGSNEKLFFGSGTQLSVL.